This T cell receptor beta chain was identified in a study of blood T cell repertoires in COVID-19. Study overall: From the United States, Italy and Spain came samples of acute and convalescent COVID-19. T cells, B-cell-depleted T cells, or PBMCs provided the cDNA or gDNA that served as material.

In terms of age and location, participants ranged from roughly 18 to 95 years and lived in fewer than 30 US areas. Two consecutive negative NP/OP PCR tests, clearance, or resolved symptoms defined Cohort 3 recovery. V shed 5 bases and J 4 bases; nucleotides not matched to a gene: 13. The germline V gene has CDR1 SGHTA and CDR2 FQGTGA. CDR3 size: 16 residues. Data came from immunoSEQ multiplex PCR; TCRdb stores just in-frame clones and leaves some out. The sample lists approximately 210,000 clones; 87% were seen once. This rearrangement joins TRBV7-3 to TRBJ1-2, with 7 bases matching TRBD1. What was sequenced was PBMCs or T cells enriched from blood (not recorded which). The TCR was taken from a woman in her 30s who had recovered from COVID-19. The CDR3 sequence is CASSPAGTDISYGYTF. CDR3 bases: TGTGCCAGCAGCCCAGCCGGGACAGATATCAGCTATGGCTACACCTTC.